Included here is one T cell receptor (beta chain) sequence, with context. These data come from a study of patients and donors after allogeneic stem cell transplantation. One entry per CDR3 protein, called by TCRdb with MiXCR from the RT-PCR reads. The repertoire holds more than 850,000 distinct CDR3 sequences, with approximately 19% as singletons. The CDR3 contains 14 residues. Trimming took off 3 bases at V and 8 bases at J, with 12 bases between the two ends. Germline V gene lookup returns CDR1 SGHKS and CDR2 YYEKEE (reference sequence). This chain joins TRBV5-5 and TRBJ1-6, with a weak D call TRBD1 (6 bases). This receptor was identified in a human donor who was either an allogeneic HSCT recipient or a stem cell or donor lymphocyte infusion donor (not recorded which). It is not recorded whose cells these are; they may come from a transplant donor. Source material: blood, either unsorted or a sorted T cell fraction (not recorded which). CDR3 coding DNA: TGTGCCAGCAGCTGGGACACCGGAGATTCACCCCTCCACTTT. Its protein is CASSWDTGDSPLHF. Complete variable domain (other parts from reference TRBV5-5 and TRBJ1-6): DAGVTQSPTHLIKTRGQQVTLRCSPISGHKSVSWYQQVLGQGPQFIFQYYEKEERGRGNFPDRFSARQFPNYSSELNVNALLLGDSALYLCASSWDTGDSPLHFGNGTRLTVT.